This T cell receptor (beta chain) emerged from a study of early T cells in non-severe SARS-CoV-2 infection. Whole-study results and caveats: Comparison of clonotypes with VDJdb favored anti-spike CD8 responses while missing private and CD4 specificities.

Unique molecular identifiers were added to individual cDNA molecules. In TCRdb, the 5' RACE reads were re-called with MiXCR into one record per CDR3 protein. The sample shows about 48,000 distinct CDR3 sequences, approximately 8.1% of them seen only once. This clonotype was counted at least ten times. Its antigen remains unknown. V lost 8 bases, J lost 5 bases, and 15 bases lay in between. CDR3 length equals 14 residues. The gene calls are TRBV12-3 or TRBV12-4 and TRBJ2-2, with D hard to call. This TCR was recovered from an adult who was a healthcare worker with PCR-confirmed SARS-CoV-2 infection or an uninfected control (not recorded which). Material: whole blood. The CDR3 nucleotides are TGTGCCAGCCGACTTCAGAGTACGACCGGGGAGCTGTTTTTT. Protein product: CASRLQSTTGELFF.